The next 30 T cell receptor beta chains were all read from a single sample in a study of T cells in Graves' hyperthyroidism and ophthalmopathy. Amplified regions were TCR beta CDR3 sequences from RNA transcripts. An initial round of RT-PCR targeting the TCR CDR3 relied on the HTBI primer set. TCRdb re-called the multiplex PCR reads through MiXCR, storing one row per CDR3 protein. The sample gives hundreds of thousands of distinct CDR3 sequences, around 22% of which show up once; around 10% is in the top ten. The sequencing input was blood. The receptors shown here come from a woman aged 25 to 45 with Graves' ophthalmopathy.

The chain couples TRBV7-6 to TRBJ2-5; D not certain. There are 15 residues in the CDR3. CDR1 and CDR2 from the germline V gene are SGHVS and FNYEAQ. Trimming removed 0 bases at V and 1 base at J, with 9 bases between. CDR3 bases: TGTGCCAGCAGCTTAGCTGGGTGGACCCAAGAGACCCAGTACTTC. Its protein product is CASSLAGWTQETQYF.

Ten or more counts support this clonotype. DNA for the CDR3: TGTGCCAGCAGTGACAGACAGGGGCATCAGCCCCAGCATTTT. It is translated as CASSDRQGHQPQHF. The chain uses TRBV2 and TRBJ1-5; TRBD1 matches at 8 bases. Looked up from germline, CDR1 is SNHLY and CDR2 is FYNNEI. The CDR3 has 14 amino acids. Trimming cost V 3 bases and J 5 bases; bases outside gene matches: 3. The whole variable domain, remainder taken from reference TRBV2 and TRBJ1-5, is EPEVTQTPSHQVTQMGQEVILRCVPISNHLYFYWYRQILGQKVEFLVSFYNNEISEKSEIFDDQFSVERPDGSNFTLKIRSTKLEDSAMYFCASSDRQGHQPQHFGDGTRLSIL.

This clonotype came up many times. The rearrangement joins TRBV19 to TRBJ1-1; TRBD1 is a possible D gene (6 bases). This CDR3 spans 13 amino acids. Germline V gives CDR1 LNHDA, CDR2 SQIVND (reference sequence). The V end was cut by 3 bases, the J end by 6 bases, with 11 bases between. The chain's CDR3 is CASSMWDTAEAFF. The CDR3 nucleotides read TGTGCCAGTAGTATGTGGGACACCGCTGAAGCTTTCTTT.

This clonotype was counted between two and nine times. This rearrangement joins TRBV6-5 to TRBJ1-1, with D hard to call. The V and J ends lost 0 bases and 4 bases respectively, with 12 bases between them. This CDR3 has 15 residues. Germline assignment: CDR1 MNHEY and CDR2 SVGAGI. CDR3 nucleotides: TGTGCCAGCAGTTACTCGAGGCCTGGAGTCACTGAAGCTTTCTTT. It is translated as CASSYSRPGVTEAFF.

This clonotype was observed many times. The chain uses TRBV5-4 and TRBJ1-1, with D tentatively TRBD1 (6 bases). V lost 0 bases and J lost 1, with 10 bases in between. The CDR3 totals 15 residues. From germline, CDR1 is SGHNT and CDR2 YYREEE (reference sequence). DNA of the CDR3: TGTGCCAGCAGCTTGGGAACGGGGGCGAACACTGAAGCTTTCTTT. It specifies CASSLGTGANTEAFF. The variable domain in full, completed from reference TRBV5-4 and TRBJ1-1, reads ETGVTQSPTHLIKTRGQQVTLRCSSQSGHNTVSWYQQALGQGPQFIFQYYREEENGRGNFPPRFSGLQFPNYSSELNVNALELDDSALYLCASSLGTGANTEAFFGQGTRLTVV.

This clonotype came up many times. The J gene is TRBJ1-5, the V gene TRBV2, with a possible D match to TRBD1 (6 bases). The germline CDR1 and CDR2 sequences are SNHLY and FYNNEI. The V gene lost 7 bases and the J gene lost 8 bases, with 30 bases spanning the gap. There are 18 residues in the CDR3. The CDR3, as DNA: TGTGCCAGCACTGTCCCCCGGGGAGGGGGACCTGGGTTGGAGCCCCAGCATTTT. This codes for CASTVPRGGGPGLEPQHF. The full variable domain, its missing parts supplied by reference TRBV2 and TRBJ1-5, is EPEVTQTPSHQVTQMGQEVILRCVPISNHLYFYWYRQILGQKVEFLVSFYNNEISEKSEIFDDQFSVERPDGSNFTLKIRSTKLEDSAMYFCASTVPRGGGPGLEPQHFGDGTRLSIL.

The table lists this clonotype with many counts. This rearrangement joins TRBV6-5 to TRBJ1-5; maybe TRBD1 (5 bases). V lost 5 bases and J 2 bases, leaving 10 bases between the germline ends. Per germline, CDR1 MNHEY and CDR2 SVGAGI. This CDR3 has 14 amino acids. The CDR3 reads CASSPRGRNQPQHF. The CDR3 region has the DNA TGTGCCAGCAGTCCCCGGGGCCGCAATCAGCCCCAGCATTTT.

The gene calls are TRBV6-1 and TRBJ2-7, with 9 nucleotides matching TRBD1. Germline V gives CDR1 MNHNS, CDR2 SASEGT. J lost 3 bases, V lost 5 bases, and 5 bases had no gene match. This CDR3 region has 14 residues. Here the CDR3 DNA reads TGTGCCAGCAGTAGGGACAGGGTCGTCTACGAGCAGTACTTC. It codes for CASSRDRVVYEQYF.

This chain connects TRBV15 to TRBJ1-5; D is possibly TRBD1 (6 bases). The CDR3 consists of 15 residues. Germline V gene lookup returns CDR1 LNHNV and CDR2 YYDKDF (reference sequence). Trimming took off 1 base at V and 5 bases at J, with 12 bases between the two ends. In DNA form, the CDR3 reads TGTGCCACCAGCAGAGTGCACAGGGACGATCAGCCCCAGCATTTT. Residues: CATSRVHRDDQPQHF.

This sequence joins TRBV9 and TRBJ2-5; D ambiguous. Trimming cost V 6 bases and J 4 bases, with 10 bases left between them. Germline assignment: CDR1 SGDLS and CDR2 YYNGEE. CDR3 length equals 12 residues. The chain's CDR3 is CASNGPGETQYF. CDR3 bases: TGTGCCAGCAACGGGCCAGGAGAGACCCAGTACTTC.

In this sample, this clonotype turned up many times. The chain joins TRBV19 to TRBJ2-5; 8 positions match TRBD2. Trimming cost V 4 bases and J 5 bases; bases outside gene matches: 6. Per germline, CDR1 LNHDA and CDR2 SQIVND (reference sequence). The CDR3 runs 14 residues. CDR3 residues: CASSTGGAGETQYF. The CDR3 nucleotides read TGTGCCAGTAGTACGGGGGGGGCCGGGGAGACCCAGTACTTC.

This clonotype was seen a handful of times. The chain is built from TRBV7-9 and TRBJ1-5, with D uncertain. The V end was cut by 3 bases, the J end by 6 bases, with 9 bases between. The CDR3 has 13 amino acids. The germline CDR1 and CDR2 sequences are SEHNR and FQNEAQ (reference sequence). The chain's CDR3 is CASSFTESQPQHF. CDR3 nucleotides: TGTGCCAGCAGCTTCACCGAGAGTCAGCCCCAGCATTTT.

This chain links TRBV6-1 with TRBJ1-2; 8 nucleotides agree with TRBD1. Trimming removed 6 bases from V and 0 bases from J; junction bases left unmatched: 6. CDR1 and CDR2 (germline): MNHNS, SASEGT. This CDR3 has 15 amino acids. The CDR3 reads CASRLTGATNYGYTF. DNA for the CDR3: TGTGCCAGCAGATTGACAGGGGCCACTAACTATGGCTACACCTTC.

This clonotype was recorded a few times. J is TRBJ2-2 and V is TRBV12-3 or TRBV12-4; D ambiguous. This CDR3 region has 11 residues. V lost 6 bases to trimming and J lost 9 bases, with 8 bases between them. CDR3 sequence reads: CASSPSRELFF. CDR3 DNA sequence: TGTGCCAGCAGCCCCAGTCGGGAGCTGTTTTTT.

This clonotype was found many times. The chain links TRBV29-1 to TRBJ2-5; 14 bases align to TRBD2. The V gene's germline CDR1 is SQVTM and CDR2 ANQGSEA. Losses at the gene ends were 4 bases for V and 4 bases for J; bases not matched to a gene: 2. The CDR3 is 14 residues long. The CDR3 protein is CSVAGTSGGETQYF. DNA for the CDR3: TGCAGCGTTGCCGGGACTAGCGGGGGAGAGACCCAGTACTTC.

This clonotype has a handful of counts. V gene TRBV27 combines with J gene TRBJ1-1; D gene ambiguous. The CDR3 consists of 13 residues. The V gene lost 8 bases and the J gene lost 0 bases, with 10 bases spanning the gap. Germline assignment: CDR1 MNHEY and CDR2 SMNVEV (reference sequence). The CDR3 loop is CASSTALNTEAFF. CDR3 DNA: TGTGCCAGCTCAACAGCCCTGAACACTGAAGCTTTCTTT.

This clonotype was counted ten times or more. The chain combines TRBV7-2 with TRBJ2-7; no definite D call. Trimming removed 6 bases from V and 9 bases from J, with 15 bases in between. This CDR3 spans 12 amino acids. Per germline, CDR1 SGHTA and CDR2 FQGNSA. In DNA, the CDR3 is TGTGCCAGCAGTGGTCAGCTGAATATGCAGTACTTC. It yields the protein CASSGQLNMQYF. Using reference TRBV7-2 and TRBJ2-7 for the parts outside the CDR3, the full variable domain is GAGVSQSPSNKVTEKGKDVELRCDPISGHTALYWYRQSLGQGLEFLIYFQGNSAPDKSGLPSDRFSAERTGGSVSTLTIQRTQQEDSAVYLCASSGQLNMQYFGPGTRLTVT.

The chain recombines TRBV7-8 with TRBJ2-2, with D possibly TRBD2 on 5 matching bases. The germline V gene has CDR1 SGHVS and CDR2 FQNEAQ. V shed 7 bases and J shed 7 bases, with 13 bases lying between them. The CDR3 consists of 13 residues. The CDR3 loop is CASTLFRDGELFF. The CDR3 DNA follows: TGTGCCAGCACCTTGTTCCGGGACGGGGAGCTGTTTTTT.

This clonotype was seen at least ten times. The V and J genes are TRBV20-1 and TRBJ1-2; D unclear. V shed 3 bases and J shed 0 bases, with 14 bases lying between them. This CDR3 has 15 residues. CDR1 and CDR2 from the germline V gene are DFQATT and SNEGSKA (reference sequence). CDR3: CSARSELTSNYGYTF. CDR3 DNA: TGCAGTGCTAGGTCCGAACTAACCTCTAACTATGGCTACACCTTC.

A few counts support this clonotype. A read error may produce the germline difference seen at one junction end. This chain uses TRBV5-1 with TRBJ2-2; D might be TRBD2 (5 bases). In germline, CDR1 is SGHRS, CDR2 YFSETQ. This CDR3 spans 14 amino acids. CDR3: CASSLGQNTGELCF. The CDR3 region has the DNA TGCGCCAGCAGCTTGGGGCAGAACACCGGGGAGCTGTGTTTT.

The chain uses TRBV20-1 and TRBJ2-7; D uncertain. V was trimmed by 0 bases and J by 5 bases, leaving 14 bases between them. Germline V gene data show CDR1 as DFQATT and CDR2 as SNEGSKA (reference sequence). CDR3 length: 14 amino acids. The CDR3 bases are TGCAGTGCTAGAGATGGGCGGAAGGCACACGAGCAGTACTTC. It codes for CSARDGRKAHEQYF.

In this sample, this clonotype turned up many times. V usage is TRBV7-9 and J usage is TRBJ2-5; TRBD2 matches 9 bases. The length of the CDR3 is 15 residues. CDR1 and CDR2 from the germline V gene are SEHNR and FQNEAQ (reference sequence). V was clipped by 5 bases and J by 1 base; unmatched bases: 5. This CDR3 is CASSEAGGVQETQYF. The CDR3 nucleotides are TGTGCCAGCAGCGAGGCGGGGGGGGTCCAAGAGACCCAGTACTTC.

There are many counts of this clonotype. This chain's CDR3 is CASTGGQPSYGYTF. The CDR3 bases are TGTGCCAGCACCGGAGGACAGCCGAGCTATGGCTACACCTTC. V gene TRBV6-1 combines with J gene TRBJ1-2; D might be TRBD1 (6 bases). The CDR3 extends over 14 amino acids. V lost 7 bases and J lost 4, with 16 bases in between. Per germline, CDR1 MNHNS and CDR2 SASEGT.

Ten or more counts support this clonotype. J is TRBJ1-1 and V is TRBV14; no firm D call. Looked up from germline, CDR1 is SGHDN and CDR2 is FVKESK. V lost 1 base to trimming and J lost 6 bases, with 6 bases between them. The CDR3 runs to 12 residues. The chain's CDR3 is CASSQAGAEAFF. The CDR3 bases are TGTGCCAGCAGCCAAGCCGGGGCTGAAGCTTTCTTT.

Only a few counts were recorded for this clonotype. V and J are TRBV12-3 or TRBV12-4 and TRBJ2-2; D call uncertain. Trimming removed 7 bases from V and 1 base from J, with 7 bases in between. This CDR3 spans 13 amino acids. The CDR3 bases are TGTGCCAGCATCTCGCAGAACACCGGGGAGCTGTTTTTT. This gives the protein CASISQNTGELFF.

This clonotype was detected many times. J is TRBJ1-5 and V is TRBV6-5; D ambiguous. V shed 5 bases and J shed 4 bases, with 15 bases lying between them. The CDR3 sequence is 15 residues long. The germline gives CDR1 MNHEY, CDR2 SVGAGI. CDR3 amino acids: CASSSPDLGNQPQHF. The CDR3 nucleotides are TGTGCCAGCAGTAGCCCGGACCTGGGGAATCAGCCCCAGCATTTT.

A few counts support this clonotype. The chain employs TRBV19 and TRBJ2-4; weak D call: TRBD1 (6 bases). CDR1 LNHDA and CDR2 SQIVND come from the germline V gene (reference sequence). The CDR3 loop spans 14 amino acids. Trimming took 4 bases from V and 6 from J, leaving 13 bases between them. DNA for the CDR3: TGTGCCAGTAGTACTAAGGACAGAACAAACATTCAGTACTTC. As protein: CASSTKDRTNIQYF. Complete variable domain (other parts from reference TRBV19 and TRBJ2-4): DGGITQSPKYLFRKEGQNVTLSCEQNLNHDAMYWYRQDPGQGLRLIYYSQIVNDFQKGDIAEGYSVSREKKESFPLTVTSAQKNPTAFYLCASSTKDRTNIQYFGAGTRLSVL.

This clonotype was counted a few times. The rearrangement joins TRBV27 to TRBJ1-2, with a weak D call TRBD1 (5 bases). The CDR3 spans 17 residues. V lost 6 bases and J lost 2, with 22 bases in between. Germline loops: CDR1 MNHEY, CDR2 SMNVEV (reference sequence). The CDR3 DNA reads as TGTGCCAGCAGACCCATCCCCCTCAGGGAGGCAAACTATGGCTACACCTTC. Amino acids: CASRPIPLREANYGYTF.

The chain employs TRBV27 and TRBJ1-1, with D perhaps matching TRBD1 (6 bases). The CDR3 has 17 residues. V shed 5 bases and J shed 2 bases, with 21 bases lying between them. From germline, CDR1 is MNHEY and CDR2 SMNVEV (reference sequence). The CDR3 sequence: CASSPQPWDTVNTEAFF. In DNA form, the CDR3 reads TGTGCCAGCAGTCCACAGCCCTGGGACACCGTTAACACTGAAGCTTTCTTT.

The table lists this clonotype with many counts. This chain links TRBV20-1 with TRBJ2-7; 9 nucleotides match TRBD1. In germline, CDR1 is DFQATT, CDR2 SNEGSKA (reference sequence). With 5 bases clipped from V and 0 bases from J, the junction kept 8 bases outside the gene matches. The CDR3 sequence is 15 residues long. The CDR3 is CSAWIWTGVSYEQYF. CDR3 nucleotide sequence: TGCAGTGCTTGGATTTGGACAGGGGTCTCCTACGAGCAGTACTTC.